This T cell receptor beta chain came from a study of cytomegalovirus exposure and HLA in healthy donors. The repertoire was sequenced with immunoSEQ multiplex PCR; TCRdb's copy has only in-frame clones and lacks some. The repertoire has hundreds of thousands of clones, over 70% of them found once; the top ten carry about an eighth. An approximately 120-subject validation cohort, separate from the approximately 670-subject first cohort, supplied the donors. Overall study findings and caveats: That first-cohort TCR clusters tended to co-occur in the roughly 130 validation repertoires was found in a later analysis. The classifier reportedly diagnosed cytomegalovirus status with high sensitivity and specificity. It was about 180 TCR beta chains that were listed as cytomegalovirus-associated.

The CDR3 totals 17 residues. Germline V gives CDR1 SGHRS, CDR2 YFSETQ. V dropped 2 bases and J dropped 3; count of bases not matched to a gene: 4. Points on this clone: Its antigen is still unknown.

The source material was PBMCs. The rearrangement uses TRBV5-1 and TRBJ2-3; TRBD2 agrees at 15 bases. The source of this sequence is a woman aged 25 to 39 in good health and CMV-seropositive. CDR3: CASSLGLAGGPTDTQYF. In DNA form, the CDR3 reads TGCGCCAGCAGCTTAGGACTAGCGGGAGGGCCAACAGATACGCAGTATTTT. The full variable domain, with the rest looked up from reference TRBV5-1 and TRBJ2-3, is KAGVTQTPRYLIKTRGQQVTLSCSPISGHRSVSWYQQTPGQGLQFLFEYFSETQRNKGNFPGRFSGRQFSNSRSEMNVSTLELGDSALYLCASSLGLAGGPTDTQYFGPGTRLTVL.